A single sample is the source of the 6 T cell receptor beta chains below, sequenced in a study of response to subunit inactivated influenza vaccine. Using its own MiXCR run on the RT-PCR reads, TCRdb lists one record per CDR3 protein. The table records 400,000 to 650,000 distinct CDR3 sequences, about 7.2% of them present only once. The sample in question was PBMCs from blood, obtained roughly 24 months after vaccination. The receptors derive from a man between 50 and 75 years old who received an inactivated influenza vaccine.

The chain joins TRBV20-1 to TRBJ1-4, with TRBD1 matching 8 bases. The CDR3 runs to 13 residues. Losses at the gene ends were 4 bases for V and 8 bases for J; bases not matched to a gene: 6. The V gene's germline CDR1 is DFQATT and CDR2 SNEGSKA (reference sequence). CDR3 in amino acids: CSAKQGGLEKLFF. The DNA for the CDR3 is TGCAGTGCTAAACAGGGGGGGTTAGAAAAACTGTTTTTT.

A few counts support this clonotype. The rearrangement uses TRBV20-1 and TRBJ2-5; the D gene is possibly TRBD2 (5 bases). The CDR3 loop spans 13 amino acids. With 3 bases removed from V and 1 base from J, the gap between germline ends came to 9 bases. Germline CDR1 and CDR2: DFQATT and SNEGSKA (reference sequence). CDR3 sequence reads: CSAREVIQETQYF. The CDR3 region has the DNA TGCAGTGCTAGGGAGGTAATCCAAGAGACCCAGTACTTC.

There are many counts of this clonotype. CDR3 residues: CASGSEHGQFF. As DNA, the CDR3 is TGTGCCAGCGGGTCAGAGCATGGGCAGTTCTTC. The chain has TRBV12-3 or TRBV12-4 and TRBJ2-1; D not certain. The CDR3 spans 11 residues. Trimming stripped 8 bases from V and 12 bases from J, with 14 bases between.

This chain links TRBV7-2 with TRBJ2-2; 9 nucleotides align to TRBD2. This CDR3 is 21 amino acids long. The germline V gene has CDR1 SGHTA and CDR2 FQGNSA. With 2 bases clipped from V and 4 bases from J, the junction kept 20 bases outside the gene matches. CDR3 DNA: TGTGCCAGCAGCTTATCGCCTGTGAGACGGAGGACTAGCGCCCGCACCGGGGAGCTGTTTTTT. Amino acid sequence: CASSLSPVRRRTSARTGELFF.

CDR3 nucleotides: TGTGCCAGCAGCGCAGGACAGACGCCTGAAGAGACCCAGTACTTC. Translated: CASSAGQTPEETQYF. This chain connects TRBV7-9 to TRBJ2-5; weak D call: TRBD1 (6 bases). Trimming pared 5 bases from V and 3 bases from J, leaving 16 bases between. From germline, CDR1 is SEHNR and CDR2 FQNEAQ (reference sequence). CDR3 length equals 15 residues. The full variable domain, with the rest looked up from reference TRBV7-9 and TRBJ2-5, is DTGVSQNPRHKITKRGQNVTFRCDPISEHNRLYWYRQTLGQGPEFLTYFQNEAQLEKSRLLSDRFSAERPKGSFSTLEIQRTEQGDSAMYLCASSAGQTPEETQYFGPGTRLLVL.

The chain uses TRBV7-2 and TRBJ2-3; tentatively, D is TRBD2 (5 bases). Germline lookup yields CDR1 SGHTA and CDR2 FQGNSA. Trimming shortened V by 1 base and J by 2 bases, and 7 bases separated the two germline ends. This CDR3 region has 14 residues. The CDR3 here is CASSLGDYTDTQYF. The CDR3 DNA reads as TGTGCCAGCAGCTTAGGAGACTACACAGATACGCAGTATTTT.